The sequence of this T cell receptor beta chain was determined in a study of cytomegalovirus exposure and HLA in healthy donors (dated by TCRdb to 2016 to 2017). About the investigation overall: An earlier analysis of 587 of the donors reported approximately 300 Gb of sequence data and 117 million unique TCR beta sequences obtained from about 179 million T cells. An earlier analysis of around 640 of the donors used high-throughput TCR beta sequencing to judge whether each TCR beta V gene segment behaved as functional or pseudogenic. To study patterns of TCR occurrence, a later analysis re-analyzed previously published TCR beta repertoires from 550 to 800 donors and added high-resolution HLA genotyping. Approximately 310 gigabases of sequencing data and approximately 84 million unique TCR sequences were included in an early release covering about 700 HLA-typed donors. To predict cytomegalovirus infection status, the study combined high-throughput TCR immunosequencing, statistical association of individual TCRs with disease status, and machine learning. HLA typing included class I and class II loci at four-digit resolution. In the later analysis, no new phenotypic data were used to find candidate immune exposures; instead, reliance was placed on TCR beta sequences and their occurrence across donors. A later genetic analysis took genome-wide SNP genotypes for about 55% of the 666 donors and used that subset as a discovery cohort. Every repertoire in the discovery cohort had been generated on one and the same sequencing platform. The genetic ancestry cluster associated with self-reported Caucasian donors included around 76% of the 398 genotyped donors. The aim of the study was to test whether cataloging public T cell receptors could identify signatures of past pathogen exposure. The study profiled the T cell repertoires of 666 subjects by immunosequencing and related them to cytomegalovirus serostatus. A separate validation cohort of over a hundred different subjects was used in addition to the approximately 640-subject first cohort. Across 300 to 400 genotyped donors of the cohort, an average of about 220,000 unique TCR beta nucleotide sequences per donor were sequenced, and roughly 18% of those sequences were non-productive. Because of strong linkage in the cohort, five DR-DQ haplotypes were treated as single units for association and clustering. Donor age, sex, ethnicity and CMV serostatus were compiled alongside the repertoire data. Typing coverage varied by locus: roughly 620-630 donors for A, B, C, DRB1 and DQB1; some 520 for DQA1; more than 600 for DPA1; approximately 490 for DPB1.

The research as a whole found: Sequencing depth was assumed to be roughly uniform across donors in the presence/absence analyses, though that assumption may not hold. Because counts were too low, 15 to 20 rarely observed V segments, including chromosome 9 orphons, were left out of the earlier analysis of 587 of the donors. Correlated functional status among segregating V segments might reflect linkage disequilibrium, but an unknown experimental factor could not be ruled out. In a later analysis, several top co-occurrence clusters were reported to appear linked to parvovirus B19, influenza, CMV and Epstein-Barr virus. The authors suggested that the approach could potentially be generalized to other disease states and immunological phenotypes. A few of the identified cytomegalovirus-associated TCR beta chains were confirmed in vitro to be specific for cytomegalovirus antigens. A later analysis associated 16,951 TCR beta sequences with specific HLA alleles at a false discovery rate of 0.05. Compared with the 666-donor mean, donors in an Asian-associated ancestry cluster had fewer N-insertions in productive TCRs, according to a later genetic analysis. Because HLA typing was unavailable for some donors at each locus, only the typed subset was used in association tests. When HLA alleles, especially DR and DQ, strongly co-occurred, TCR associations were difficult to assign to individual alleles. The cohort was sequenced for TCR beta chains only, and without alpha or paired-chain data the features that could be detected were limited. V-gene and J-gene trimming of TCR beta chains was associated with a missense DCLRE1C variant in a later genetic analysis, and the association was replicated in an independent cohort. While some public TCRs were present in many individuals, most TCR sequences turned up only very rarely across donors. A later analysis found that most CMV-associated TCR beta chains appeared HLA-restricted, with HLA associations seemingly driven largely by CMV exposure. In an earlier analysis of some 540 of the donors, most TCR beta V segments appeared in productive rearrangements about 87% or about 30% of the time, broadly matching IMGT annotations. In a later analysis, HLA-associated TCR beta chains showed more clonal expansion and lower generation probabilities than non-associated chains that were equally common. Some IMGT-functional V segments, including TRBV6-2 and TRBV6-3, could not be distinguished by the 87-base-pair reads and were therefore excluded. A further reported finding was that TCR beta sequences accurately predicted the HLA-A and HLA-B alleles for most subjects in the first cohort. According to a later analysis, TCR association rates differed among HLA loci, with DRB1 alleles showing the most associated TCRs and HLA-C alleles showing the fewest. The sequencing pipeline was judged likely to have produced a cluster of highly shared sequence variants as a technical artifact. The study gave a list of 150 to 200 TCR beta chains associated with cytomegalovirus. For the cohort, immune exposure information was limited to CMV serostatus. Cytomegalovirus status was reported to be diagnosed by the classifier with high specificity and sensitivity in both the original and validation cohorts.

Remarks on this clone: The antigen it binds to is not known. Per-nucleotide qualities are absent, and no much larger clonotype sits a single base away.

The method was the immunoSEQ multiplex PCR assay. A mixture of 60 forward primers for TCR Vbeta segments and 13 reverse primers for TCR Jbeta segments was used in the multiplex PCR. The CDR3 region of rearranged TCR beta genes was amplified from genomic DNA with a multiplex PCR assay. Amplified TCR beta libraries were sequenced as 87-base-pair reads on the Illumina HiSeq System. The published analysis was carried out like this. A later analysis tallied tens of millions of unique TCR beta chains across the approximately 670 repertoires, and about 12 million of those chains were shared by two or more donors. Raw reads were error-corrected and collapsed into unique sequences by a nearest-neighbor algorithm in which closely related sequences were merged to remove PCR and sequencing errors. To assign V, D and J gene segments, CDR3 sequences were aligned to IMGT reference sequences. Each retained sequence needed at least a six-nucleotide match to both a V gene segment and a J gene segment. Rearrangements were classified as productive when the CDR3 lacked stop codons and remained in frame with V and J, and all other rearrangements were classified as non-productive. CDR3 was defined according to IMGT convention as the region running from the second conserved V-encoded cysteine to the conserved J-encoded phenylalanine. The earlier analysis of about 590 of the donors excluded sequences that lacked an unambiguous match to a single V gene segment. In an earlier analysis of a few hundred of the donors, V segments were called functional above 56.7% productive rearrangements and were called segregating when the between-donor standard deviation exceeded 5%. A statistical classification framework was built to diagnose cytomegalovirus status from the catalog of TCR beta chain sequences. V and J gene assignment, in a later analysis, came from comparing TCR nucleotide sequences with IMGT/GENE-DB human TR gene sequences. In a later analysis, CDR3 sequences and most-parsimonious VDJ recombination scenarios were assigned using the TCRdist pipeline. In a later analysis, each TCR beta chain was defined by its CDR3 amino acid sequence together with its V-gene family, and reads lacking a unique V-gene family were excluded. To address suspected cross-contamination and a sequencing artifact, a later analysis removed a few hundred highly shared, low-generation-probability nucleotide sequences. In a later analysis, a clonal expansion index for each public chain was calculated from normalized within-repertoire ranks of inferred template counts. In a later analysis, generation probabilities were computed with a VDJ recombination model fitted to out-of-frame rearrangements, and the resulting probabilities were checked against IGoR. Hypergeometric tests were used in a later analysis to score TCR-TCR, TCR-HLA and TCR-CMV co-occurrence, with a repertoire-size bias correction applied to the TCR pairs. False discovery rates were estimated in a later analysis by permuting HLA or CMV assignments 20 times. In a later analysis, co-occurring TCRs were grouped using DBSCAN, and TCRdist sequence similarity was added for clustering within HLA-allele-positive subsets. For co-occurrence clustering, repertoires with fewer than 30,000 or more than 120,000 public chains were excluded, along with several repertoires with anomalous nucleotide sharing. Entries here come from immuneACCESS through TCRdb and include only in-frame sequences with V and J called. Some clones fail to appear in such tables; in the studies checked, an unresolved V gene covers under half of the shortfall, and the cause of the remainder is unknown. V and J calls and clone size are those listed in that table; D and trimming were worked out from the DNA. The sample table holds around 130,000 clones, of which roughly 72% were seen once. Clones ranked in the top ten supply less than 2% of the sample.

V is clipped by 5 bases and J by 2 bases, and the sequence between their germline boundaries is 10 bases long. From the germline V gene (reference sequence), CDR1 is SGHNT and CDR2 is YYREEE. The CDR3 has 13 amino acids, counting the end cysteine and phenylalanine. The CDR3 DNA has 39 bases and is translated from base 1. The cohort consisted of approximately 670 healthy bone marrow donors. Cohort members were all nominally healthy when sampled, although unrecorded immune exposures were likely present. The donor tested CMV seronegative, placing the donor among the roughly 350 seronegative members of the cohort. Each donor provided a peripheral blood sample, and peripheral blood mononuclear cells were used for TCR beta sequencing. The Qiagen DNeasy Blood Extraction Kit was used to extract genomic DNA from the blood cell samples.

This TCR derives from a woman in her forties or fifties in good health and CMV-seronegative. Recombination joined TRBV5-4 with TRBJ1-2; the D gene cannot be named for sure. Sequenced material: PBMCs. The CDR3 reads CASRTPPNYGYTF. In nucleotide form, the sequence is TGTGCCAGCAGGACTCCCCCAAACTATGGCTACACCTTC.